This T cell receptor (beta chain) was profiled in a study of CD8 T cells in Susac syndrome. Roughly 0.45 to 1 ug RNA was reverse transcribed with random hexamers. TCRdb itself ran the immunoSEQ multiplex PCR reads through MiXCR, one entry per CDR3 protein. Altogether approximately 180,000 distinct CDR3 sequences are present, approximately 96% being singletons, with the ten largest covering 0.093%. This CDR3 is 13 amino acids long. The ends were cut back, 2 bases at V and 8 bases at J, with 12 bases in the middle. The genes are TRBV12-3 or TRBV12-4 and TRBJ1-2, with D possibly being TRBD1 (5 bases). This sequence was found in a human donor with multiple sclerosis. Sequences were obtained from CD4+ T cells from PBMCs. Here the CDR3 reads CASSLRRGSGYTF. For the CDR3, the DNA is TGTGCCAGCAGTTTAAGGAGGGGCTCGGGCTACACCTTC.